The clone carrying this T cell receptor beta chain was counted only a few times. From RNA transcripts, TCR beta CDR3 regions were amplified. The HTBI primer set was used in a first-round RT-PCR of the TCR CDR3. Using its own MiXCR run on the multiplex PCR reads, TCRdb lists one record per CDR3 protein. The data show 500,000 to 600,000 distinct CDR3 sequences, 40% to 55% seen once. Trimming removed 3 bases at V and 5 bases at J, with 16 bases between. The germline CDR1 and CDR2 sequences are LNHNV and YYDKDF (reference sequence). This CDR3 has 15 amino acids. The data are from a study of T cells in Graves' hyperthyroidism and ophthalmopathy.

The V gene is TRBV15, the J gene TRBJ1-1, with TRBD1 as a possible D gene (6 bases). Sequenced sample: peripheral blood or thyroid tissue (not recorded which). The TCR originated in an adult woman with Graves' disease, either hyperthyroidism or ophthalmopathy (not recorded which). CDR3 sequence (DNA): TGTGCCACCAGCAGTAGTCGGGGGGCGAGAACTGAAGCTTTCTTT. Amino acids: CATSSSRGARTEAFF.